Relative to its sample, the clone carrying this T cell receptor (beta chain) is medium-sized. Its target is unknown. Here immunoSEQ multiplex PCR was the method, and the copy in TCRdb shows in-frame clones only, minus some. The sample records over 75,000 clones, around 90% being singletons. The record originates from a study of graft-versus-host responses after intestinal transplantation. About the research overall: Recipients had multivisceral, liver-intestinal, or isolated intestinal transplants. Each patient got anti-thymocyte globulin induction, then tacrolimus and steroids for approximately 3 years. Study-level findings and limits: Detected in recipient marrow were GvH clones, some of which were first observed in ileum or blood.

This CDR3 is built from 15 residues. Germline V CDR1 and CDR2: SGHNT, YYREEE (reference sequence). V lost 0 bases, J lost 7 bases, and 17 bases lay in between. The source was unstimulated CD8+ T cells sorted from spleen or lymph node cells, collected before transplant. This sequence was found in a human donor who was the organ donor for an intestinal transplant. This chain uses TRBV5-4 with TRBJ2-7; the D gene is possibly TRBD1 (5 bases). CDR3 nucleotide sequence: TGTGCCAGCAGCTTGGTACAGGACGGTGCTAGGGAGCAGTACTTC. Its protein is CASSLVQDGAREQYF. Complete variable domain (other parts from reference TRBV5-4 and TRBJ2-7): ETGVTQSPTHLIKTRGQQVTLRCSSQSGHNTVSWYQQALGQGPQFIFQYYREEENGRGNFPPRFSGLQFPNYSSELNVNALELDDSALYLCASSLVQDGAREQYFGPGTRLTVT.